Listed below are T cell receptor beta chains from one sample, sequenced in a study of T cell changes during pregnancy in multiple sclerosis. Using immunoSEQ multiplex PCR, the repertoire was profiled, and TCRdb retains in-frame clones only, with some absent. The sample contains about 51,000 clones, roughly 92% of which appear only once. Specimen: CD4+ T cells from peripheral blood mononuclear cells, collected in the second trimester of pregnancy. Source of these receptors: a female donor with multiple sclerosis, enrolled in a pregnancy study. The CDR3 runs from the conserved cysteine through the conserved F or W. A D gene is named only where the DNA matches it firmly. Expanded clones get a size class; other rows say once, few or many, or leave the size out.

J gene,D gene,V gene,clone size,CDR3 DNA,CDR3 protein
TRBJ2-7,-,TRBV4-1,once,TGCGCCAGCAGCCAGTCGTTCGCCCTATACGAGCAGTACTTC,CASSQSFALYEQYF
TRBJ1-1,TRBD1,TRBV5-4,-,TGTGCCAGCAGTTACACAGGGGGTACTGAAGCTTTCTTT,CASSYTGGTEAFF
TRBJ2-5,TRBD2,TRBV5-4,-,TGTGCCAGCAGCTGGGGACTAGCGGGCCCCCAAGAGACCCAGTACTTC,CASSWGLAGPQETQYF
TRBJ2-7,TRBD1,TRBV4-1,once,TGCGCCAGCAGCCAAGCCGGGACAGGGCAACGAGGGGAGCAGTACTTC,CASSQAGTGQRGEQYF
TRBJ1-5,-,TRBV2,-,TGTGCCAGCAGCTTGAAGACCCGACAGAGCAATCAGCCCCAGCATTTT,CASSLKTRQSNQPQHF
TRBJ1-5,-,TRBV6-5,once,TGTGCCAGCAGTCCTCAGGGGAGCGGCAATCAGCCCCAGCATTTT,CASSPQGSGNQPQHF
TRBJ2-5,TRBD2,TRBV9,-,TGTGCCAGCAGCGTGGGCCTAGCGGGGGGTAGAGAGACCCAGTACTTC,CASSVGLAGGRETQYF
TRBJ1-2,-,TRBV15,-,TGTGCCACCAGCAGGGCAGGGCCCTATGGCTACACCTTC,CATSRAGPYGYTF
TRBJ2-3,TRBD1,TRBV7-3,-,TGTGCCAGCAGCCGACAGGGGGCTTACACAGATACGCAGTATTTT,CASSRQGAYTDTQYF
TRBJ2-3,TRBD1,TRBV27,-,TGTGCCAGCAGTTTCCCCGGTACAGGGGGAGGAGCAGATACGCAGTATTTT,CASSFPGTGGGADTQYF
TRBJ1-2,TRBD1,TRBV2,-,TGTGCCAGGCGGACAGGTTATGGCTACACCTTC,CARRTGYGYTF
TRBJ2-7,TRBD1,TRBV18,once,TGTGCCAGCTCACAGACCGGGACAGGTAACTACGAGCAGTACTTC,CASSQTGTGNYEQYF
TRBJ2-3,-,TRBV5-1,-,TGCGCCAGCAGCTTGGATACCTACACAGATACGCAGTATTTT,CASSLDTYTDTQYF
TRBJ2-6,TRBD1,TRBV10-3,-,TGTGCCACCCTGACAGGGTTTGGGGCCAACGTCCTGACTTTC,CATLTGFGANVLTF
TRBJ1-6,-,TRBV6-4,-,TGTGCCAGCAGTGGGATGGCAGGGCCCAATTCACCCCTCCACTTT,CASSGMAGPNSPLHF
TRBJ1-6,TRBD1,TRBV27,-,TGTGCCAGCAGTTTATTCCCCACAGCAACAGGGGAGCTAGATTCACCCCTCCACTTT,CASSLFPTATGELDSPLHF
TRBJ2-6,-,TRBV7-2,once,TGTGCCAGCAGCCCTCAAAGGGGTAACGGGGCCAACGTCCTGACTTTC,CASSPQRGNGANVLTF
TRBJ1-2,TRBD1,TRBV6-1,-,TGTGCCAGCAGCAACAGGGGGATTAACTATGGCTACACCTTC,CASSNRGINYGYTF
TRBJ2-5,TRBD2,TRBV7-2,once,TGTGCCAGCAGCCTCATCTGGGGGGGGTACGAGACCCAGTACTTC,CASSLIWGGYETQYF
TRBJ1-2,TRBD1,TRBV7-9,-,TGTGCCAGCAGCTTGGACAGGGGAGGGAGAGGCTACACCTTC,CASSLDRGGRGYTF
TRBJ1-1,-,TRBV7-3,-,TGTGCCAGCAGCTTAGGAAGGGGGAACACTGAAGCTTTCTTT,CASSLGRGNTEAFF
TRBJ1-1,-,TRBV7-3,-,TGTGCCAGCAGCTTACTCGGTGGGCTGCAGAACACTGAAGCTTTCTTT,CASSLLGGLQNTEAFF
TRBJ1-2,-,TRBV5-5,once,TGTGCCAGCAGCTTGGTACGGGGTTACCTCAACTATGGCTACACCTTC,CASSLVRGYLNYGYTF
TRBJ1-6,-,TRBV9,-,TGTGCCAGCAGCGTAGCTGGGGGGGAGGATTCACCCCTCCACTTT,CASSVAGGEDSPLHF
TRBJ1-5,-,TRBV19,-,TGTGCCAGTAGTATGGTAGGGGAATACAATCAGCCCCAGCATTTT,CASSMVGEYNQPQHF
TRBJ2-3,-,TRBV11-1,-,TGTGCCAGCAGCTTTGCAGCGGCTACACAAAATACGCAGTATTTT,CASSFAAATQNTQYF
TRBJ1-2,-,TRBV30,once,TGTGCCTCTCCGACAGGTGGGGGTTTTGGCTACACCTTC,CASPTGGGFGYTF
TRBJ2-3,TRBD2,TRBV14,-,TGTGCCAGCAGCCAAGACCGGGGGAGGGCAGATACGCAGTATTTT,CASSQDRGRADTQYF
TRBJ1-3,-,TRBV7-8,-,TGTGCCTCACGAAGGGGCCGATCCTCTGGAAACACCATATATTTT,CASRRGRSSGNTIYF
TRBJ1-2,-,TRBV10-1,-,TGCGCCAGCAGTGAGGAGGCGGAATTATATGGCTACACCTTC,CASSEEAELYGYTF
TRBJ1-4,-,TRBV5-1,once,TGCGCCAGCAGCCTTCCAGGAGAAAAACTGTTTTTT,CASSLPGEKLFF